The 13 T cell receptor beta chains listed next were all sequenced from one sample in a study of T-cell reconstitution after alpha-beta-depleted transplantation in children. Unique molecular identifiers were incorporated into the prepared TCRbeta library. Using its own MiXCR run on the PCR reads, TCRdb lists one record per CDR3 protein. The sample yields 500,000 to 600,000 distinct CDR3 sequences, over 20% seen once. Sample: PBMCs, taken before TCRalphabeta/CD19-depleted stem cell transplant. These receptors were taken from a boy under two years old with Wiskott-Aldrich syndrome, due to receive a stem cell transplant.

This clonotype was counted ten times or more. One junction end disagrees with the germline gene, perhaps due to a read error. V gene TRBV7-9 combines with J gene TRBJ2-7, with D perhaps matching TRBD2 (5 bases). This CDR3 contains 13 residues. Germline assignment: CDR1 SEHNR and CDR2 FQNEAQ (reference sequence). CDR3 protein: CASSLRDSYEQYF. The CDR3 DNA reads TGCGCCAGCAGCCTCCGGGACTCCTACGAGCAGTACTTC. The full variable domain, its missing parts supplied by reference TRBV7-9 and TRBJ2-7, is DTGVSQNPRHKITKRGQNVTFRCDPISEHNRLYWYRQTLGQGPEFLTYFQNEAQLEKSRLLSDRFSAERPKGSFSTLEIQRTEQGDSAMYLCASSLRDSYEQYFGPGTRLTVT.

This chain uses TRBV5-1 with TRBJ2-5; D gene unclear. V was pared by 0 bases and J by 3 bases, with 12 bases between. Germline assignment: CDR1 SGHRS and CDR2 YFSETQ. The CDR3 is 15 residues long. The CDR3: CASSLAGTKEETQYF. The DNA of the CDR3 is TGCGCCAGCAGCTTGGCCGGCACTAAAGAAGAGACCCAGTACTTC. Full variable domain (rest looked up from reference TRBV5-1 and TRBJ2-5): KAGVTQTPRYLIKTRGQQVTLSCSPISGHRSVSWYQQTPGQGLQFLFEYFSETQRNKGNFPGRFSGRQFSNSRSEMNVSTLELGDSALYLCASSLAGTKEETQYFGPGTRLLVL.

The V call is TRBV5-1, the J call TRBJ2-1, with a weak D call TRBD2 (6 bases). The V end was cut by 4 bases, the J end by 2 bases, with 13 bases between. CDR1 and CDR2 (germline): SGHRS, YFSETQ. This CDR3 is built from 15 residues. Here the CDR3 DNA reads TGCGCCAGCAGCACAGGAGGGCCCCCCTACAATGAGCAGTTCTTC. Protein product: CASSTGGPPYNEQFF.

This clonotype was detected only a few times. CDR3: CASSPGPGQGGQPQHF. The CDR3 nucleotides read TGTGCCAGCAGTCCAGGACCGGGACAGGGGGGGCAGCCCCAGCATTTT. V and J are TRBV27 and TRBJ1-5; 11 bases agree with TRBD1. With 5 bases clipped from V and 7 bases from J, the junction kept 10 bases outside the gene matches. Per germline, CDR1 MNHEY and CDR2 SMNVEV (reference sequence). CDR3 size: 16 residues.

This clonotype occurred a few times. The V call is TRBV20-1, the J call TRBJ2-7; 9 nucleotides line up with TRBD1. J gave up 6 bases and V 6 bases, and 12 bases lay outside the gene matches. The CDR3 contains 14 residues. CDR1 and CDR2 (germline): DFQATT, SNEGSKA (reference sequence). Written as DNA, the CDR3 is TGCAGTGCGCGACAGGGGGGAATTGTCCGCGAGCAGTACTTC. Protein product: CSARQGGIVREQYF.

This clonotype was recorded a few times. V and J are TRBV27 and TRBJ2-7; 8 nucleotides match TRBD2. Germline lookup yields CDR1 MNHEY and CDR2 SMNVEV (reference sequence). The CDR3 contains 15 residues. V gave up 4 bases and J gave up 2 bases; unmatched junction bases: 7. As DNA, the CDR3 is TGTGCCAGCAGTTGGGTCGGGAGGGCCGCCTACGAGCAGTACTTC. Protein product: CASSWVGRAAYEQYF.

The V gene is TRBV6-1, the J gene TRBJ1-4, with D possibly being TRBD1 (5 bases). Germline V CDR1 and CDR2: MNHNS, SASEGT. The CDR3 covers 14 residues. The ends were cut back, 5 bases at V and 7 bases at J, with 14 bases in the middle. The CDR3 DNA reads TGTGCCAGCAGTCCGCCTCAGGGTTTTGAAAAACTGTTTTTT. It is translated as CASSPPQGFEKLFF.

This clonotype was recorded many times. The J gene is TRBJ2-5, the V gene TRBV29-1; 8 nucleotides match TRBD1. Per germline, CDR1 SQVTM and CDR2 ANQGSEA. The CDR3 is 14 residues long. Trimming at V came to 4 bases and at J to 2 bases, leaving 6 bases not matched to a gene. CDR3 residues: CSVGDRTGQETQYF. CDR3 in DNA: TGCAGCGTTGGGGACAGGACGGGGCAAGAGACCCAGTACTTC. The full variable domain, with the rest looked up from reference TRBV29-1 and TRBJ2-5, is SAVISQKPSRDICQRGTSLTIQCQVDSQVTMMFWYRQQPGQSLTLIATANQGSEATYESGFVIDKFPISRPNLTFSTLTVSNMSPEDSSIYLCSVGDRTGQETQYFGPGTRLLVL.

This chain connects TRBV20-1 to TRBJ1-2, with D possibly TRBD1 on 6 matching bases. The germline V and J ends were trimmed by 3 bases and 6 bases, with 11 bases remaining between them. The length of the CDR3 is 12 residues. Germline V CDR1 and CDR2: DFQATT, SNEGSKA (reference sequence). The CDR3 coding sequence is TGCAGTGCTAGTTACAGGGAAGATGGCTACACCTTC. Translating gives CSASYREDGYTF.

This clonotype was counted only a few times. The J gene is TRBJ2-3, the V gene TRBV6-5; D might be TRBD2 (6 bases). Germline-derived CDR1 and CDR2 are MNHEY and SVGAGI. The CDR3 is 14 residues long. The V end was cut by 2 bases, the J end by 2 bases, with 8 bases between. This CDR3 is CASSYRTITDTQYF. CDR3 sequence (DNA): TGTGCCAGCAGTTACCGGACTATCACAGATACGCAGTATTTT.

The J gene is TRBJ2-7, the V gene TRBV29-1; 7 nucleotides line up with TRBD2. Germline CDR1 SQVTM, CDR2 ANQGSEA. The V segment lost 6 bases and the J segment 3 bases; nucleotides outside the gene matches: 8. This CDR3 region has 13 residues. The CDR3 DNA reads TGCAGCGTCAAAGCGGGAACAGGCTACGAGCAGTACTTC. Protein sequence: CSVKAGTGYEQYF.

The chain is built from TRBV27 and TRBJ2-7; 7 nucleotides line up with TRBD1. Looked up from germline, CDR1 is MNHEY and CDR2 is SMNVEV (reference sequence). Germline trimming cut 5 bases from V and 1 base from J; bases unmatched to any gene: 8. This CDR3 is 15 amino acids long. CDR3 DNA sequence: TGTGCCAGCAGTCGAACCGGGACAGTTTCCTACGAGCAGTACTTC. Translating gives CASSRTGTVSYEQYF.

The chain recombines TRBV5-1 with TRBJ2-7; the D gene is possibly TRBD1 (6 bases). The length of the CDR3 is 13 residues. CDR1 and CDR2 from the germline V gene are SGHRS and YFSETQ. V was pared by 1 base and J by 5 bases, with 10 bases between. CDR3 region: CASSLRQEHEQYF. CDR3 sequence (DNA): TGCGCCAGCAGCTTGAGACAGGAACACGAGCAGTACTTC.